Each of the 21 T cell receptor beta chains below was sequenced from the same sample in a study of blood T cell repertoires in COVID-19. Method: immunoSEQ multiplex PCR; TCRdb's copy keeps in-frame clones and lacks some. The sample includes around 97,000 clones, roughly 90% of them seen just once. Sequenced: peripheral blood. These receptors were taken from a woman older than 75 in a cohort sampled during active COVID-19.

This chain uses TRBV18 with TRBJ1-1, with D tentatively TRBD1 (6 bases). Germline V gene sequence: CDR1 KGHSH, CDR2 LQKENI. The ends were cut back, 0 bases at V and 8 bases at J, with 10 bases in the middle. CDR3 size: 13 residues. DNA of the CDR3: TGTGCCAGCTCACCACCGACGGGGGGCGAAGCTTTCTTT. This translates into CASSPPTGGEAFF.

This clone has a handful of counts. The chain has TRBV19 and TRBJ2-1; D is perhaps TRBD2 (6 bases). Germline V CDR1 and CDR2: LNHDA, SQIVND (reference sequence). Trimming removed 1 base from V and 2 bases from J, with 12 bases in between. The CDR3 totals 16 residues. The CDR3 loop is CASSIVGGRTYNEQFF. As DNA, the CDR3 is TGTGCCAGTAGTATAGTCGGGGGACGTACCTACAATGAGCAGTTCTTC.

J is TRBJ1-5 and V is TRBV5-6; D gene unclear. The CDR3 is 15 amino acids. V was cut by 1 base and J by 0 bases, with 8 bases left in between. Germline-derived CDR1 and CDR2 are SGHDT and YYEEEE. CDR3 coding DNA: TGTGCCAGCAGCTTGTCCCCCATTAGCAATCAGCCCCAGCATTTT. This gives the protein CASSLSPISNQPQHF.

This chain links TRBV6-5 with TRBJ2-5; 7 nucleotides line up with TRBD2. Germline CDR1 is MNHEY and CDR2 is SVGAGI. CDR3 length: 16 amino acids. V lost 1 base and J lost 3; bases outside the gene matches: 8. The CDR3 spells CASSYFTGRREETQYF. The CDR3 DNA reads TGTGCCAGCAGTTACTTTACCGGGAGGCGGGAAGAGACCCAGTACTTC.

This clone was picked up one time. The gene calls are TRBV14 and TRBJ2-2, with D hard to call. The ends were cut back, 0 bases at V and 1 base at J, with 3 bases in the middle. This CDR3 spans 14 amino acids. The germline V gene encodes CDR1 SGHDN and CDR2 FVKESK. In DNA form, the CDR3 reads TGTGCCAGCAGCCAAGATCTGAACACCGGGGAGCTGTTTTTT. Residues: CASSQDLNTGELFF.

The chain carries TRBV27 and TRBJ1-1; the D is unclear. The CDR3 sequence is 16 residues long. Trimming shortened V by 0 bases and J by 0 bases, and 11 bases separated the two germline ends. Germline CDR1 reads MNHEY; CDR2 reads SMNVEV (reference sequence). The DNA for the CDR3 is TGTGCCAGCAGTTTATCGCCAGGCATATTGAACACTGAAGCTTTCTTT. Its protein is CASSLSPGILNTEAFF.

This sequence joins TRBV11-2 and TRBJ1-5; D is perhaps TRBD1 (5 bases). Trimming left V 4 bases short and J 4 bases short, with 11 bases between. CDR1 is SGHAT, CDR2 FQNNGV, per germline. The CDR3 sequence is 14 residues long. The DNA for the CDR3 is TGTGCCAGCAGCTACCAGGGAACTAATCAGCCCCAGCATTTT. This codes for CASSYQGTNQPQHF.

The rearrangement uses TRBV5-4 and TRBJ2-3, with D maybe TRBD1 (6 bases). Per germline, CDR1 SGHNT and CDR2 YYREEE (reference sequence). V gave up 2 bases and J gave up 2 bases, with 12 bases separating them. The CDR3 has 15 residues. CDR3 DNA: TGTGCCAGCAGCTTACCGACAGGACACACAGATACGCAGTATTTT. Translated, it gives CASSLPTGHTDTQYF. Variable domain in full (rest from reference TRBV5-4 and TRBJ2-3): ETGVTQSPTHLIKTRGQQVTLRCSSQSGHNTVSWYQQALGQGPQFIFQYYREEENGRGNFPPRFSGLQFPNYSSELNVNALELDDSALYLCASSLPTGHTDTQYFGPGTRLTVL.

The V call is TRBV18, the J call TRBJ2-7; 7 bases align to TRBD1. J lost 1 base, V lost 6 bases, and 9 bases had no gene match. Germline CDR1 reads KGHSH; CDR2 reads LQKENI. This CDR3 has 15 residues. CDR3 region: CASSLGTDLSYEQYF. The CDR3 bases are TGTGCCAGCTCCCTTGGGACAGACCTATCCTACGAGCAGTACTTC.

This rearrangement joins TRBV6-4 to TRBJ2-1; TRBD2 matches 7 bases. Germline V gene lookup returns CDR1 MRHNA and CDR2 SNTAGT. The CDR3 is made up of 16 amino acids. V lost 0 bases to trimming and J lost 4 bases; unmatched junction nucleotides: 6. The CDR3, as DNA: TGTGCCAGCAGTGACTCTTCCCGGGGGGTTTACAATGAGCAGTTCTTC. Its translation is CASSDSSRGVYNEQFF.

The rearrangement links TRBV6-6 to TRBJ1-1, with a tentative D call TRBD1 (5 bases). The CDR3 length is 14 residues. Trimming cost V 5 bases and J 1 base, with 11 bases left between them. Germline CDR1 MNHNY, CDR2 SVGAGI (reference sequence). The CDR3 spells CASSGRQQNTEAFF. CDR3 DNA: TGTGCCAGCAGTGGACGACAGCAGAACACTGAAGCTTTCTTT.

The chain uses TRBV27 and TRBJ2-7; D possibly corresponds to TRBD2 (6 bases). This CDR3 has 13 amino acids. Trimming pared 3 bases from V and 5 bases from J, leaving 11 bases between. The V gene's germline CDR1 is MNHEY and CDR2 SMNVEV (reference sequence). CDR3 nucleotides: TGTGCCAGCAGTTTTTCGGGGAGGAACGAGCAGTACTTC. Residues: CASSFSGRNEQYF.

The genes are TRBV19 and TRBJ2-5, with 8 bases fitting TRBD2. CDR1 LNHDA and CDR2 SQIVND come from the germline V gene (reference sequence). The CDR3 has 12 residues. The CDR3 bases are TGTGAGATGGGAGCGGGAGCAGAGACCCAGTACTTC. It translates to CEMGAGAETQYF.

The rearrangement uses TRBV3-1 (or the pseudogene TRBV3-2) and TRBJ2-2; the D is unclear. The CDR3 extends over 17 amino acids. Germline V gene data show CDR1 as LGHDT and CDR2 as YNNKEL (reference sequence). The V and J ends lost 0 bases and 1 base respectively, with 12 bases between them. CDR3 sequence reads: CASSQDVRVGNTGELFF. Here the CDR3 DNA reads TGTGCCAGCAGCCAAGACGTGCGAGTTGGGAACACCGGGGAGCTGTTTTTT.

The chain joins TRBV30 to TRBJ2-1; D is perhaps TRBD2 (6 bases). The CDR3 totals 13 residues. The V gene's germline CDR1 is GTSNPN and CDR2 SVGIG (reference sequence). Trimming shortened V by 4 bases and J by 4 bases, and 11 bases separated the two germline ends. CDR3 protein: CAWKLAWYNEQFF. DNA of the CDR3: TGTGCCTGGAAACTAGCTTGGTACAATGAGCAGTTCTTC.

The gene calls are TRBV6-5 and TRBJ2-1; 12 nucleotides match TRBD2. From germline, CDR1 is MNHEY and CDR2 SVGAGI. V was clipped by 5 bases and J by 7 bases; unmatched bases: 6. The CDR3 is made up of 15 amino acids. The CDR3 DNA reads as TGTGCCAGCAGTCACCGGACTAGCGGGGTTAATGAGCAGTTCTTC. Its translation is CASSHRTSGVNEQFF.

The chain combines TRBV18 with TRBJ2-5, with a weak D call TRBD2 (6 bases). CDR1 and CDR2 (germline): KGHSH, LQKENI. The CDR3 covers 14 residues. The germline V and J ends were trimmed by 3 bases and 4 bases, with 12 bases remaining between them. CDR3 nucleotides: TGTGCCAGCTCACCCCCGGGGGATGGAGAGACCCAGTACTTC. It is translated as CASSPPGDGETQYF.

The chain uses TRBV6-2 or TRBV6-3 and TRBJ2-1, with 13 nucleotides matching TRBD2. This CDR3 has 15 residues. Germline V gene lookup returns CDR1 MNHEY and CDR2 SVGEGT. J lost 9 bases, V lost 6 bases, and 8 bases had no gene match. This chain's CDR3 is CASSRGLAGRIEQFF. The DNA for the CDR3 is TGTGCCAGCAGCCGGGGACTAGCGGGACGGATTGAGCAGTTCTTC.

This clone was picked up a small number of times. This chain joins TRBV9 and TRBJ1-3; 7 nucleotides agree with TRBD1. The trim removed 4 bases at V and 1 base at J, leaving 5 bases unmatched. In germline, CDR1 is SGDLS, CDR2 YYNGEE. CDR3 length equals 15 residues. Written as DNA, the CDR3 is TGTGCCAGCAGCTCTACAGGGGATTCTGGAAACACCATATATTTT. Encoded protein: CASSSTGDSGNTIYF.

This rearrangement joins TRBV18 to TRBJ2-7; a possible D gene is TRBD1 (5 bases). The V end was cut by 3 bases, the J end by 1 base, with 10 bases between. Germline CDR1 is KGHSH and CDR2 is LQKENI. This CDR3 has 14 residues. CDR3 DNA sequence: TGTGCCAGCTCACCCACAGGAGCTTCCTACGAGCAGTACTTC. Amino acids: CASSPTGASYEQYF.

This chain joins TRBV18 and TRBJ2-2; possibly TRBD1 for D (6 bases). From germline, CDR1 is KGHSH and CDR2 LQKENI. This CDR3 has 17 residues. V was clipped by 6 bases and J by 0 bases, with 17 bases between them. The CDR3: CASSAPGHLANTGELFF. DNA for the CDR3: TGTGCCAGCTCCGCCCCGGGACACCTCGCGAACACCGGGGAGCTGTTTTTT.